Listed below are T cell receptor beta chains from one sample, sequenced in a study of T cell responses to AZD1222 COVID-19 vaccine. Libraries were prepared by immunoSEQ multiplex PCR; TCRdb keeps only in-frame clonotypes and omits some of them. The repertoire holds 150,000 to 200,000 clones, 85% to 90% seen once, with roughly 27% in the top ten. Sequencing was performed on peripheral blood, taken 28 days after the second AZD1222 dose. The source is an adult who received the AZD1222 COVID-19 vaccine. Each CDR3 is given with its conserved first and last residue. A D gene is named only where the DNA matches it firmly. A clone size is listed for some rows: how often the clone was seen (once, few, many), or a class if it is expanded.

J gene: TRBJ1-2
V gene: TRBV6-2/TRBV6-3
clone size: NA
D gene: NA
CDR3 DNA: TGTGCCAGCAGTTACTCGAGGGGGACTCGGTATGGCTACACCTTC
CDR3 protein: CASSYSRGTRYGYTF

J gene: TRBJ1-1
V gene: TRBV28
clone size: NA
D gene: NA
CDR3 DNA: TGTGCCAGCACCCTGGCCGGGGGCTTGAACACTGAAGCTTTCTTT
CDR3 protein: CASTLAGGLNTEAFF

J gene: TRBJ2-4
V gene: TRBV7-2
clone size: NA
D gene: NA
CDR3 DNA: TGTGCCAGCAGCTTAGGCAGAAAAAACATTCAGTACTTC
CDR3 protein: CASSLGRKNIQYF

J gene: TRBJ2-3
V gene: TRBV7-9
clone size: NA
D gene: TRBD2
CDR3 DNA: TGTGCCAGCAGCTTAGCTCCCTCTAGCGGTATCACAGATACGCAGTATTTT
CDR3 protein: CASSLAPSSGITDTQYF

J gene: TRBJ2-3
V gene: TRBV28
clone size: NA
D gene: TRBD2
CDR3 DNA: TGTGCCAGCAGTTTCGGCCGGGCGGGAGCCGATACGCAGTATTTT
CDR3 protein: CASSFGRAGADTQYF

J gene: TRBJ2-1
V gene: TRBV7-6
clone size: NA
D gene: NA
CDR3 DNA: TGTGCCAGCAGCTCAAATGAGGGGAGTTCAGTCTACAATGAGCAGTTCTTC
CDR3 protein: CASSSNEGSSVYNEQFF

J gene: TRBJ2-7
V gene: TRBV6-5
clone size: NA
D gene: TRBD2
CDR3 DNA: TGTGCCAGCAGTTACCTAGCGGGCGGGGCGGACTACGAGCAGTACTTC
CDR3 protein: CASSYLAGGADYEQYF

J gene: TRBJ2-7
V gene: TRBV7-2
clone size: NA
D gene: TRBD1
CDR3 DNA: TGTGCCAGCAGCTGGGGCCCGACAGGGAATTCCTACGAGCAGTACTTC
CDR3 protein: CASSWGPTGNSYEQYF

J gene: TRBJ2-3
V gene: TRBV7-3
clone size: NA
D gene: NA
CDR3 DNA: TGTGCCAGCAACCCAGGGGCGGGAGTGGATACGCAGTATTTT
CDR3 protein: CASNPGAGVDTQYF

J gene: TRBJ2-5
V gene: TRBV9
clone size: NA
D gene: NA
CDR3 DNA: TGTGCCAGCAGCGTAGGTGACAGTGTGGAGACCCAGTACTTC
CDR3 protein: CASSVGDSVETQYF

J gene: TRBJ1-4
V gene: TRBV30
clone size: once
D gene: NA
CDR3 DNA: TGTGCCTGGGAACTCCGGGGGGCAACTAATGAAAAACTGTTTTTT
CDR3 protein: CAWELRGATNEKLFF

J gene: TRBJ1-5
V gene: TRBV28
clone size: NA
D gene: NA
CDR3 DNA: TGTGCCAGCAGTTTTAACGGAGTCAATCAGCCCCAGCATTTT
CDR3 protein: CASSFNGVNQPQHF

J gene: TRBJ2-1
V gene: TRBV27
clone size: NA
D gene: NA
CDR3 DNA: TGTGCCACCTCCTCCTGGTCTTACAATGAGCAGTTCTTC
CDR3 protein: CATSSWSYNEQFF

J gene: TRBJ2-7
V gene: TRBV29-1
clone size: once
D gene: TRBD1
CDR3 DNA: TGCAGCGTTTCCGGGACAGGGGTGTACGAGCAGTACTTC
CDR3 protein: CSVSGTGVYEQYF

J gene: TRBJ2-5
V gene: TRBV7-9
clone size: NA
D gene: NA
CDR3 DNA: TGTGCCAGCAGCAGGGAAAGGGGGAGAGAGACCCAGTACTTC
CDR3 protein: CASSRERGRETQYF

J gene: TRBJ2-7
V gene: TRBV27
clone size: NA
D gene: TRBD1
CDR3 DNA: TGTGCCAGCAGTTCGTGGGACAGGGTAGGGTCCTACGAGCAGTACTTC
CDR3 protein: CASSSWDRVGSYEQYF

J gene: TRBJ1-4
V gene: TRBV4-3
clone size: NA
D gene: TRBD1
CDR3 DNA: TGCGCCAGCAGCTCCGGGGCAGGCCAGGGGGTAAATGAAAAACTGTTTTTT
CDR3 protein: CASSSGAGQGVNEKLFF

J gene: TRBJ2-3
V gene: TRBV9
clone size: NA
D gene: NA
CDR3 DNA: TGTGCCAGCGATGGAGGGCCCGGCACAGATACGCAGTATTTT
CDR3 protein: CASDGGPGTDTQYF

J gene: TRBJ1-5
V gene: TRBV12-5
clone size: NA
D gene: NA
CDR3 DNA: TGTGCTAGTGGTTTGGGCCAGAATCAGCCCCAGCATTTT
CDR3 protein: CASGLGQNQPQHF

J gene: TRBJ2-3
V gene: TRBV7-2
clone size: NA
D gene: NA
CDR3 DNA: TGTGCCAGCAGCTTAGTGCGTCCCCAAGATACGCAGTATTTT
CDR3 protein: CASSLVRPQDTQYF

J gene: TRBJ2-3
V gene: TRBV5-4
clone size: NA
D gene: TRBD2
CDR3 DNA: TGTGCCAGTTCTAGCGGGTTGCGGGGAGATACGCAGTATTTT
CDR3 protein: CASSSGLRGDTQYF

J gene: TRBJ1-4
V gene: TRBV25-1
clone size: NA
D gene: TRBD1
CDR3 DNA: TGTGCCAGCAGTGAGACTTTCCCGGGACAGCTGAATGAAAAACTGTTTTTT
CDR3 protein: CASSETFPGQLNEKLFF

J gene: TRBJ2-1
V gene: TRBV7-2
clone size: NA
D gene: NA
CDR3 DNA: TGTGCCAGCAGCTTAGACTCGAGCTCCTACAATGAGCAGTTCTTC
CDR3 protein: CASSLDSSSYNEQFF

J gene: TRBJ1-4
V gene: TRBV21-1
clone size: NA
D gene: NA
CDR3 DNA: TGTGCCAGCAGCAAAGGTCCGGGGGCAAATGAAAAACTGTTTTTT
CDR3 protein: CASSKGPGANEKLFF

J gene: TRBJ2-3
V gene: TRBV19
clone size: NA
D gene: NA
CDR3 DNA: TGTGCCAGTAGGCAGGAGGGGACAGATACGCAGTATTTT
CDR3 protein: CASRQEGTDTQYF

J gene: TRBJ2-3
V gene: TRBV15
clone size: NA
D gene: NA
CDR3 DNA: TGTGCCACCACGGCCTTCCCTCCAGATACGCAGTATTTT
CDR3 protein: CATTAFPPDTQYF

J gene: TRBJ2-7
V gene: TRBV28
clone size: NA
D gene: NA
CDR3 DNA: TGTGCCAGCAGTCGACCAGGGGCACGGATGTACGAGCAGTACTTC
CDR3 protein: CASSRPGARMYEQYF

J gene: TRBJ2-2
V gene: TRBV7-3
clone size: NA
D gene: NA
CDR3 DNA: TGTGCCAGCAGCCCTCCGAGCCGAAGGACCGGGGAGCTGTTTTTT
CDR3 protein: CASSPPSRRTGELFF

J gene: TRBJ2-1
V gene: TRBV7-2
clone size: NA
D gene: NA
CDR3 DNA: TGTGCCAGCAGCTTAGTCGGGAGCTCCTACAATGAGCAGTTCTTC
CDR3 protein: CASSLVGSSYNEQFF

J gene: TRBJ2-7
V gene: TRBV30
clone size: NA
D gene: NA
CDR3 DNA: TGTGCCTGGAGCTCCGGGACCGCATCCTACGAGCAGTACTTC
CDR3 protein: CAWSSGTASYEQYF

J gene: TRBJ2-7
V gene: TRBV19
clone size: NA
D gene: TRBD1
CDR3 DNA: TGTGCCAGTAGTGTACCGGGACAGGGATCGTACGAGCAGTACTTC
CDR3 protein: CASSVPGQGSYEQYF

J gene: TRBJ1-2
V gene: TRBV5-6
clone size: NA
D gene: TRBD1
CDR3 DNA: TGTGCCAGCAGCATGGGACAGACGTTTTATGGCTACACCTTC
CDR3 protein: CASSMGQTFYGYTF

J gene: TRBJ1-1
V gene: TRBV5-1
clone size: NA
D gene: TRBD1
CDR3 DNA: TGCGCCAGCAGCTTACTTACAGGGGGGAACACTGAAGCTTTCTTT
CDR3 protein: CASSLLTGGNTEAFF

J gene: TRBJ1-2
V gene: TRBV28
clone size: NA
D gene: NA
CDR3 DNA: TGTGCCAGCAGTTTATACCGGCGGCTCTATGGCTACACCTTC
CDR3 protein: CASSLYRRLYGYTF

J gene: TRBJ1-5
V gene: TRBV5-8
clone size: NA
D gene: NA
CDR3 DNA: TGTGCCAGCAGCGGGGCCGGAGGGTTTTCTAGCAATCAGCCCCAGCATTTT
CDR3 protein: CASSGAGGFSSNQPQHF

J gene: TRBJ1-6
V gene: TRBV7-2
clone size: NA
D gene: TRBD1
CDR3 DNA: TGTGCCAGCAGCCCAGACAGGGTTGGGTCACCCCTCCACTTT
CDR3 protein: CASSPDRVGSPLHF

J gene: TRBJ1-5
V gene: TRBV28
clone size: NA
D gene: TRBD1
CDR3 DNA: TGTGCCAGCACCACTGTGCGGGACAGCGACAATCAGCCCCAGCATTTT
CDR3 protein: CASTTVRDSDNQPQHF

J gene: TRBJ2-7
V gene: TRBV19
clone size: NA
D gene: TRBD1
CDR3 DNA: TGTGCCAGTAGTCTGCAGGACAGGGGATTCTCCGAGCAGTACTTC
CDR3 protein: CASSLQDRGFSEQYF

J gene: TRBJ2-1
V gene: TRBV4-3
clone size: NA
D gene: TRBD2
CDR3 DNA: TGCGCCAGCAGCTTGTTACTAGCGGGAGGTGGTAATGAGCAGTTCTTC
CDR3 protein: CASSLLLAGGGNEQFF

J gene: TRBJ2-1
V gene: TRBV6-5
clone size: NA
D gene: NA
CDR3 DNA: TGTGCCGCAGCACGGGGTGGCGGGGCCGATGAGCAGTTCTTC
CDR3 protein: CAAARGGGADEQFF

J gene: TRBJ2-7
V gene: TRBV2
clone size: NA
D gene: NA
CDR3 DNA: TGTGCCAGCAAGGTAGGAGGGGCCTACGAGCAGTACTTC
CDR3 protein: CASKVGGAYEQYF

J gene: TRBJ1-6
V gene: TRBV6-2/TRBV6-3
clone size: once
D gene: NA
CDR3 DNA: TGTGCCAGCAGTTACGCGGGGCAATCACCCCTCCACTTT
CDR3 protein: CASSYAGQSPLHF

J gene: TRBJ2-3
V gene: TRBV7-7
clone size: NA
D gene: NA
CDR3 DNA: TGTGCTAGCAGCCCGGGTGCATTCTCCACCTCAGATACGCAGTATTTT
CDR3 protein: CASSPGAFSTSDTQYF

J gene: TRBJ2-2
V gene: TRBV9
clone size: NA
D gene: TRBD1
CDR3 DNA: TGTGCCAGCAGCACCCGGGACAGCGGCACCGGGGAGCTGTTTTTT
CDR3 protein: CASSTRDSGTGELFF

J gene: TRBJ2-5
V gene: TRBV5-4
clone size: NA
D gene: NA
CDR3 DNA: TGTGCCAGCAGTCCACCCACTAGACAAGAGACCCAGTACTTC
CDR3 protein: CASSPPTRQETQYF

J gene: TRBJ2-1
V gene: TRBV1
clone size: once
D gene: NA
CDR3 DNA: TGCACCAGCAGCCTCATAGGGGGAGGGCGATACAATGAGCAGTTCTTC
CDR3 protein: CTSSLIGGGRYNEQFF

J gene: TRBJ2-3
V gene: TRBV3-1/TRBV3-2
clone size: NA
D gene: NA
CDR3 DNA: TGTGCCAGCAGCCGCCGACTCAACCTAGATACGCAGTATTTT
CDR3 protein: CASSRRLNLDTQYF

J gene: TRBJ2-5
V gene: TRBV6-2/TRBV6-3
clone size: NA
D gene: NA
CDR3 DNA: TGTGCCAGCAGTTATGGGCGGGGTCAAGAGACCCAGTACTTC
CDR3 protein: CASSYGRGQETQYF

J gene: TRBJ1-2
V gene: TRBV28
clone size: NA
D gene: NA
CDR3 DNA: TGTGCCAGCAGTTTAGCACAGGGAGGCTATGGCTACACCTTC
CDR3 protein: CASSLAQGGYGYTF

J gene: TRBJ1-6
V gene: TRBV7-9
clone size: NA
D gene: NA
CDR3 DNA: TGTGCCAGCAGCTTACCGGGGATTAAGAATTCACCCCTCCACTTT
CDR3 protein: CASSLPGIKNSPLHF

J gene: TRBJ1-1
V gene: TRBV28
clone size: NA
D gene: NA
CDR3 DNA: TGTGCCAGTAGCCCCCCCCGGGGACGGAACACTGAAGCTTTCTTT
CDR3 protein: CASSPPRGRNTEAFF

J gene: TRBJ2-7
V gene: TRBV7-2
clone size: NA
D gene: NA
CDR3 DNA: TGTGCCAGCAGCGGGGCGACAGGAAGCGAGCAGTACTTC
CDR3 protein: CASSGATGSEQYF

J gene: TRBJ2-7
V gene: TRBV30
clone size: once
D gene: NA
CDR3 DNA: TGTGCCTGGAGTGGAGGTGCAGGCGAGCAGTACTTC
CDR3 protein: CAWSGGAGEQYF